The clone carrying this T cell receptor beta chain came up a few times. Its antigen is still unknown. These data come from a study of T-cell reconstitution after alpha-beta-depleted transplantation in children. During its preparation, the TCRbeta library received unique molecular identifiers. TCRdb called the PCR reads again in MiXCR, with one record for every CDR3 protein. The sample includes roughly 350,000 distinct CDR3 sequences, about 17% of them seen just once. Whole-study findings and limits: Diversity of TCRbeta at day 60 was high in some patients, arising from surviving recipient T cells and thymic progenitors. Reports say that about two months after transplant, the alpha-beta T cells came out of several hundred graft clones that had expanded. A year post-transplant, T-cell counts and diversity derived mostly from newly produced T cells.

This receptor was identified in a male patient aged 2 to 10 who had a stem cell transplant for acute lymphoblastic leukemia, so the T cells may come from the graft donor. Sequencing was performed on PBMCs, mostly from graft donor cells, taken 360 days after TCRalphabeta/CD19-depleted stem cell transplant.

The DNA of the CDR3 is TGCGCCAGCAGCCAAGAGGCTACCAATGAGCAGTTCTTC. Protein product: CASSQEATNEQFF. The chain couples TRBV4-1 to TRBJ2-1; D is ambiguous. The CDR3 is 13 amino acids. V gave up 0 bases and J gave up 6 bases, with 6 bases separating them. CDR1 is MGHRA and CDR2 is YSYEKL in the germline V gene.